A selection of T cell receptor beta chains follows, all from one sample in a study of cytomegalovirus exposure and HLA in healthy donors. Repertoires were generated with immunoSEQ multiplex PCR, while TCRdb's copy carries only in-frame clones and drops some. The table shows more than 140,000 clones, with 55% to 70% occurring only once. The source material was PBMCs. All receptors derive from a woman aged 25 to 39 in good health and CMV-seropositive. CDR3s include the opening cysteine and the closing phenylalanine or tryptophan. A D gene is named only where the DNA matches it firmly. Clone size is stated in some rows and not others, as once, few, many or a class when expanded.

v_call	d_call	cdr3_length	j_call	clone_size	cdr3_aa	cdr3_nt
TRBV28	NA	14	TRBJ1-1	NA	CASNPRQRDTEAFF	TGTGCCAGCAACCCAAGGCAGAGGGACACTGAAGCTTTCTTT
TRBV7-3	TRBD1	15	TRBJ1-1	few	CASSLPGTVRSEAFF	TGTGCCAGCAGCTTACCAGGGACAGTCCGGTCGGAAGCTTTCTTT
TRBV2	TRBD2	14	TRBJ2-2	NA	CASTTQAGTGELFF	TGTGCCAGCACAACCCAAGCGGGAACCGGGGAGCTGTTTTTT
TRBV10-3	NA	12	TRBJ1-2	NA	CAISELTRGYTF	TGTGCCATCAGTGAACTTACGAGGGGCTACACCTTC
TRBV7-8	NA	14	TRBJ2-1	once	CASSLDGGWNEQFF	TGTGCCAGCAGCTTAGATGGGGGCTGGAATGAGCAGTTCTTC
TRBV5-6	TRBD1	16	TRBJ2-5	NA	CASSSVGQGTQETQYF	TGTGCCAGCAGCTCGGTGGGACAGGGGACACAAGAGACCCAGTACTTC
TRBV28	NA	14	TRBJ2-2	NA	CASSWFRGTGELFF	TGTGCCAGCAGTTGGTTCAGGGGCACCGGGGAGCTGTTTTTT
TRBV2	TRBD1	16	TRBJ2-7	few	CASSRETPGQGYEQYF	TGTGCCAGCAGCCGAGAAACACCGGGACAGGGCTACGAGCAGTACTTC
TRBV27	NA	13	TRBJ1-2	once	CASSLGQNYGYTF	TGTGCCAGCAGTTTAGGGCAGAACTATGGCTACACCTTC
TRBV6-5	NA	12	TRBJ2-1	few	CASTTGGEEQFF	TGTGCCAGCACCACTGGCGGAGAGGAGCAGTTCTTC
TRBV28	TRBD1	17	TRBJ2-6	NA	CASSSRQGRSGANVLTF	TGTGCCAGCAGTTCCCGACAGGGGAGGTCTGGGGCCAACGTCCTGACTTTC
TRBV4-1	TRBD1	16	TRBJ2-5	NA	CASSRRRTGMVETQYF	TGCGCCAGCAGCCGTCGCAGGACAGGGATGGTGGAGACCCAGTACTTC
TRBV5-1	NA	16	TRBJ2-5	NA	CASSSSGRVTWETQYF	TGCGCCAGCAGCTCATCAGGGCGCGTTACCTGGGAGACCCAGTACTTC
TRBV2	NA	15	TRBJ2-7	NA	CASREGQYLSYEQYF	TGTGCCAGCAGGGAAGGACAGTACCTCTCCTACGAGCAGTACTTC
TRBV19	TRBD2	18	TRBJ2-5	once	CASTRGGRAQRGQETQYF	TGTGCCAGTACGAGGGGCGGGAGGGCCCAGCGAGGCCAAGAGACCCAGTACTTC
TRBV7-9	NA	14	TRBJ2-6	few	CASSLVRGANVLTF	TGTGCCAGCAGCTTAGTTCGGGGGGCCAACGTCCTGACTTTC
TRBV15	NA	17	TRBJ2-7	NA	CATSRVVVGFRPYEQYF	TGTGCCACCAGCAGAGTTGTGGTGGGTTTCAGGCCCTACGAGCAGTACTTC
TRBV11-2	NA	15	TRBJ2-1	NA	CASSPDRDGGAKQFF	TGTGCCAGCAGCCCAGACCGAGACGGTGGGGCTAAGCAGTTCTTC
TRBV30	TRBD1	15	TRBJ1-4	few	CAWSVGGTTNEKLFF	TGTGCCTGGAGCGTAGGGGGCACTACTAATGAAAAACTGTTTTTT
TRBV28	NA	12	TRBJ1-2	few	CASSRGSYGYTF	TGTGCCAGCAGTAGGGGTTCCTATGGCTACACCTTC
TRBV2	TRBD1	15	TRBJ2-5	NA	CASSYRDSQEETQYF	TGTGCCAGCAGTTACCGGGACAGCCAAGAAGAGACCCAGTACTTC
TRBV1	NA	16	TRBJ2-4	NA	CTSSQGLGLAKNIQYF	TGCACCAGCAGCCAAGGACTGGGACTAGCCAAAAACATTCAGTACTTC
TRBV7-9	NA	14	TRBJ1-1	NA	CASSPRRLNTEAFF	TGTGCCAGCAGCCCCCGCAGGTTGAACACTGAAGCTTTCTTT
TRBV25-1	NA	16	TRBJ2-5	NA	CASRGGAWGVGETQYF	TGTGCCAGCAGGGGGGGGGCCTGGGGTGTCGGGGAGACCCAGTACTTC
TRBV7-9	NA	15	TRBJ2-7	NA	CASSFGTALPNEQYF	TGTGCCAGCAGCTTCGGGACTGCGCTGCCGAACGAGCAGTACTTC
TRBV5-1	NA	13	TRBJ2-5	NA	CASSLGADETQYF	TGCGCCAGCAGCTTGGGGGCCGATGAGACCCAGTACTTC
TRBV27	TRBD2	15	TRBJ2-3	NA	CATGLGRGGADTQYF	TGTGCCACTGGGTTGGGGCGGGGGGGAGCAGATACGCAGTATTTT
TRBV7-9	NA	12	TRBJ2-7	NA	CASTLGGADGYF	TGTGCCAGCACCCTTGGGGGGGCAGACGGGTACTTC
TRBV5-1	NA	16	TRBJ2-2	NA	CASSLNSGSTTGELFF	TGCGCCAGCAGCTTAAATAGCGGATCGACCACCGGGGAGCTGTTTTTT
TRBV2	NA	14	TRBJ2-3	NA	CASSPDSSGGTQYF	TGTGCCAGCAGTCCTGACAGTTCAGGCGGTACGCAGTATTTT